The rows below give T cell receptor beta chains drawn from one sample of a study of graft-versus-host responses after intestinal transplantation. Their cognate antigens are unknown. The data were produced by immunoSEQ multiplex PCR, yet TCRdb's version contains in-frame clones alone and is incomplete. The sample carries 23,000 or so clones, around 80% recorded once. Sample: unstimulated CD8+ T cells sorted from spleen or lymph node cells, taken before transplant. The receptors shown here come from a human donor who was the organ donor for an intestinal transplant. CDR3s include the opening cysteine and the closing phenylalanine or tryptophan. The D gene is left open where the match is weak. The listing skips clone size in some rows; elsewhere it reads once, few, many or a size class.

d_call	j_call	clone_size	v_call	cdr3_aa	cdr3_nt
-	TRBJ1-6	once	TRBV27	CASSSFSGSPLHF	TGTGCCAGCAGTTCCTTTAGCGGTTCACCCCTCCACTTT
-	TRBJ1-4	-	TRBV21-1	CASSKRGTNEKLFF	TGTGCCAGCAGCAAAAGGGGAACTAATGAAAAACTGTTTTTT
TRBD1	TRBJ2-5	-	TRBV5-6	CASSSWTGGETQYF	TGTGCCAGCAGCTCGTGGACAGGGGGTGAGACCCAGTACTTC
TRBD2	TRBJ2-3	-	TRBV14	CASSQTLGLAVADTQYF	TGTGCCAGCAGCCAAACCCTGGGACTAGCGGTGGCAGATACGCAGTATTTT
-	TRBJ1-1	-	TRBV29-1	CSVEEPKDGAFF	TGCAGCGTTGAAGAACCCAAGGACGGGGCTTTCTTT
-	TRBJ1-3	-	TRBV7-9	CASSSNNGRSGNTIYF	TGTGCCAGCAGCTCGAATAATGGGCGATCTGGAAACACCATATATTTT
-	TRBJ1-4	-	TRBV7-8	CASSLSRSRGREKLFF	TGTGCCAGCAGCCTAAGCAGAAGTAGGGGGAGGGAAAAACTGTTTTTT
TRBD1	TRBJ2-7	-	TRBV9	CASSPRGDRTYEQYF	TGTGCCAGCAGCCCGAGGGGGGACAGGACCTACGAGCAGTACTTC
-	TRBJ1-1	-	TRBV29-1	CSVEADMNTEAFF	TGCAGCGTTGAGGCGGATATGAACACTGAAGCTTTCTTT
-	TRBJ2-7	-	TRBV6-1	CASSDSYEQYF	TGTGCCAGCAGTGACTCCTACGAGCAGTACTTC
-	TRBJ2-7	-	TRBV5-4	CASSLGTASYEQYF	TGTGCCAGCAGCTTGGGGACGGCATCCTACGAGCAGTACTTC
TRBD1	TRBJ2-1	-	TRBV27	CASSAGTETYNEQFF	TGTGCCAGCAGTGCCGGGACAGAGACCTACAATGAGCAGTTCTTC
-	TRBJ1-3	-	TRBV5-6	CASSSNRDGAGNTIYF	TGTGCCAGCAGCTCGAACAGGGATGGGGCTGGAAACACCATATATTTT
TRBD2	TRBJ2-7	-	TRBV2	CASGESLAGAEQYF	TGTGCCAGCGGGGAGTCACTAGCGGGGGCTGAGCAGTACTTC